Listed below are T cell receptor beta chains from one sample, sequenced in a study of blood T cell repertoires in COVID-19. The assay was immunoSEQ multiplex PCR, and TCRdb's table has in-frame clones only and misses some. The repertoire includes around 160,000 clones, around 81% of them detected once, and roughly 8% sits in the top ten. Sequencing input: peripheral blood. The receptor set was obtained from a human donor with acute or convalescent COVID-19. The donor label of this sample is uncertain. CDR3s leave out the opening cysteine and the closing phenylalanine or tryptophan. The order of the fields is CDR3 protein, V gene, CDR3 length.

ASSVRQGTIPLH,TRBV2,12
ASSHLAGGPADTQY,TRBV6-6,14
ASTPAQLGSRTEAF,TRBV4-1,14
ASSEMGTGLHEKLF,TRBV25-1,14
ASSSSGTAIATRMNTEAF,TRBV21-1,18
ASSRGEASLRETQY,TRBV5-4,14
ASSLDLYNEQF,TRBV7-7,11
ASSTRQSGANVLT,TRBV7-8,13
ASSEQNSPLH,TRBV19,10
ASSLGPPGSNSPLH,TRBV11-1,14
ATSGGLDSNQPQH,TRBV15,13
ASSQHENTEAF,TRBV7-9,11